This T cell receptor (beta chain) stems from a study of blood T cell repertoires in COVID-19. Generated by immunoSEQ multiplex PCR, the TCRdb table keeps only in-frame clones and is missing some. The data hold about 270,000 clones, with around nine tenths observed a single time. The trim removed 6 bases at V and 5 bases at J, leaving 5 bases unmatched. The CDR3 sequence is 13 residues long. The source is a man aged 50 to 60 with acute or convalescent COVID-19. The source material was peripheral blood. This chain joins TRBV12-3 or TRBV12-4 and TRBJ1-1, with 8 bases lining up with TRBD1. CDR3 region: CASSRTGLTEAFF. The CDR3 DNA is TGTGCCAGCAGCAGGACAGGGCTTACTGAAGCTTTCTTT.